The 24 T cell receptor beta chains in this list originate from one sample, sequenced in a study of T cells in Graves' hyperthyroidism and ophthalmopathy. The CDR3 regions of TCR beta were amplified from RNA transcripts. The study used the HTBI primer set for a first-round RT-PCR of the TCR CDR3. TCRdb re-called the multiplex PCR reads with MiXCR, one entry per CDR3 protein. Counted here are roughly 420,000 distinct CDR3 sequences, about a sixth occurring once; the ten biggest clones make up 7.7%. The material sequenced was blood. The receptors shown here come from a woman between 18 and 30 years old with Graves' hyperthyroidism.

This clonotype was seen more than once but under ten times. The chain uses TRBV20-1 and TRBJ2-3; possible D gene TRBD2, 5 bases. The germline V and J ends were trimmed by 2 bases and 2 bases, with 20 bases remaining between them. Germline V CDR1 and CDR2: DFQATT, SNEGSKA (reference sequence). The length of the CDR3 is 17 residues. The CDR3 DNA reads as TGCAGTGCTAGACTATCCCCGACTCGGGGTTTCACAGATACGCAGTATTTT. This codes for CSARLSPTRGFTDTQYF.

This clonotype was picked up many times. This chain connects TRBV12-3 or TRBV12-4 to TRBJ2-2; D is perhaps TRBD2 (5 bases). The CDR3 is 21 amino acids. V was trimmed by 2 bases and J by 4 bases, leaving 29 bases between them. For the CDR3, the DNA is TGTGCCAGCAGTTTAAGACTCCTGTGGTCGTGGTACGACTATGTCACCGGGGAGCTGTTTTTT. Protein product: CASSLRLLWSWYDYVTGELFF.

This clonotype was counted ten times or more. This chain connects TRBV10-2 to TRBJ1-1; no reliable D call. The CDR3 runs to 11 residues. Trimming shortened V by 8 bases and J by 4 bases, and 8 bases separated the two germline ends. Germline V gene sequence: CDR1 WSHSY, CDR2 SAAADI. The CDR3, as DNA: TGCGCCAGCGCGGTGAGCACTGAAGCTTTCTTT. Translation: CASAVSTEAFF.

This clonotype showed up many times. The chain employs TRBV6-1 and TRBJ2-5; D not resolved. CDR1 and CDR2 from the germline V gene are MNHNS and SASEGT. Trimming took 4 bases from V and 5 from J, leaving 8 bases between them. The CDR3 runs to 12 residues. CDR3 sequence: CASSAFEETQYF. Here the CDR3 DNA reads TGTGCCAGCAGTGCATTCGAGGAGACCCAGTACTTC.

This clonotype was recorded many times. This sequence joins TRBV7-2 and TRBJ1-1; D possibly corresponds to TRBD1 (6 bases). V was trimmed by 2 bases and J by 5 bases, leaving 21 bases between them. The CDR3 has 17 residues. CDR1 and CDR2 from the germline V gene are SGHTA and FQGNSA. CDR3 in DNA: TGTGCCAGCAGCTTAAATGATTGGTCGGGGGCGGGAACTGAAGCTTTCTTT. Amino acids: CASSLNDWSGAGTEAFF.

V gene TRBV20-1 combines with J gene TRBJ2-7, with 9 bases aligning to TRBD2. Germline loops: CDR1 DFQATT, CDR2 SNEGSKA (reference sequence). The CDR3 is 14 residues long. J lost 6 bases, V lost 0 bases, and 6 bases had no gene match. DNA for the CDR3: TGCAGTGCTAGAGAGACGGGACTAGCTTTCGAGCAGTACTTC. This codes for CSARETGLAFEQYF.

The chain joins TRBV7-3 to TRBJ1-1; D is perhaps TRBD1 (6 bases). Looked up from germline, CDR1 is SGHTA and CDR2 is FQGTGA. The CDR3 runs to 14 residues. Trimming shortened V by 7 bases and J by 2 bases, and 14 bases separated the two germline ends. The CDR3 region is CASTPDRLNTEAFF. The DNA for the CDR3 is TGTGCCAGCACCCCAGACAGGCTAAACACTGAAGCTTTCTTT.

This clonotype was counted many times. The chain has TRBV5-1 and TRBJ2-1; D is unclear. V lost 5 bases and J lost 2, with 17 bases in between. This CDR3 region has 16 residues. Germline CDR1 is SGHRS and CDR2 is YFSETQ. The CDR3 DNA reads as TGCGCCAGCAGTCTCGCTGCCCAGACCCCCTACAATGAGCAGTTCTTC. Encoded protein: CASSLAAQTPYNEQFF.

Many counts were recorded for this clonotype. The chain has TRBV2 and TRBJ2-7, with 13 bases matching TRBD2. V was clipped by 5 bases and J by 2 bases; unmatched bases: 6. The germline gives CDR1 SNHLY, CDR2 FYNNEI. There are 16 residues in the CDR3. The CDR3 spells CASSLRLAGGPYEQYF. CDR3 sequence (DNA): TGTGCCAGCAGTCTCCGACTAGCGGGGGGCCCCTACGAGCAGTACTTC.

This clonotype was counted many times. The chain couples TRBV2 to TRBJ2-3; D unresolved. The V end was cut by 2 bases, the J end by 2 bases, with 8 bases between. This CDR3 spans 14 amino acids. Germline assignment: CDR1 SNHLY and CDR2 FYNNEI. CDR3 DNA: TGTGCCAGCAGTGAAAGATCGGTCACAGATACGCAGTATTTT. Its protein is CASSERSVTDTQYF.

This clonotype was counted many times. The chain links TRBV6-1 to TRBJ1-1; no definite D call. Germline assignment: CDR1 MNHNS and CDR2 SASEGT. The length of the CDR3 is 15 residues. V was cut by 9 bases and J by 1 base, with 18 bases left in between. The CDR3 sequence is CASTYSPPPNTEAFF. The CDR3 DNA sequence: TGTGCCAGTACTTACAGTCCGCCACCGAACACTGAAGCTTTCTTT.

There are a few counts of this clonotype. The CDR3 loop is CATSDRRVNQPQHF. The CDR3 DNA sequence: TGTGCCACCAGTGACAGGAGGGTCAATCAGCCCCAGCATTTT. The chain combines TRBV24-1 with TRBJ1-5, with D uncertain. CDR3 length equals 14 residues. The V end lost 4 bases, the J end lost 3 bases, and 9 bases lay between the germline ends. CDR1 and CDR2 from the germline V gene are KGHDR and SFDVKD.

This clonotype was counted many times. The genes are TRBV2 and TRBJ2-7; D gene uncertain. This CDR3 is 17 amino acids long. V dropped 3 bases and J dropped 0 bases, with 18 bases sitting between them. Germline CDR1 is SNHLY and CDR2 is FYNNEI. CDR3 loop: CASSDLVLAANSYEQYF. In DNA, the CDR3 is TGTGCCAGCAGTGACCTTGTTCTGGCAGCGAACTCCTACGAGCAGTACTTC.

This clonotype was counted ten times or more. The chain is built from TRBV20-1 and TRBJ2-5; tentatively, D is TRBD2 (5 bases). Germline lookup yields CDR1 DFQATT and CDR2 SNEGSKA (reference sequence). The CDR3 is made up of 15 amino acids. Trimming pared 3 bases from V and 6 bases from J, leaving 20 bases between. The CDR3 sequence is CSASPRRLVKKTQYF. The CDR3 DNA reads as TGCAGTGCTAGCCCCCGGAGGTTGGTGAAGAAGACCCAGTACTTC.

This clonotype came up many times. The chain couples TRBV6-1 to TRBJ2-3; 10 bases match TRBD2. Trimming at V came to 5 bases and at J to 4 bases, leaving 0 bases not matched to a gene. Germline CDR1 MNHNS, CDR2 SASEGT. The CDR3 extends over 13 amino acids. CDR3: CASSTSGADTQYF. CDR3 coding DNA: TGTGCCAGCAGTACTAGCGGGGCAGATACGCAGTATTTT.

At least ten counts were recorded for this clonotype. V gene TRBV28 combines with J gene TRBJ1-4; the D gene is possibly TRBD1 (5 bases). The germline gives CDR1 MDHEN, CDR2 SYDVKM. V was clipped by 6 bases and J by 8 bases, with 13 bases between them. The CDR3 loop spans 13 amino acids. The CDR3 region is CASSSGFPEKLFF. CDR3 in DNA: TGTGCCAGCAGCTCAGGGTTCCCGGAAAAACTGTTTTTT.

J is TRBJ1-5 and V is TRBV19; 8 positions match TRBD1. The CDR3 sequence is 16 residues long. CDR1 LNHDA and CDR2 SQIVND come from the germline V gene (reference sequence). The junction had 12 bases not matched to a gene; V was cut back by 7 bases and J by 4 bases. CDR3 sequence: CASMQGASKRNQPQHF. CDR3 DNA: TGTGCCAGTATGCAGGGGGCGTCCAAAAGGAATCAGCCCCAGCATTTT.

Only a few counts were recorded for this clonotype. The CDR3 here is CSARTGNLYEQYF. In DNA form, the CDR3 reads TGCAGTGCCAGAACAGGGAATCTCTACGAGCAGTACTTC. The rearrangement uses TRBV20-1 and TRBJ2-7, with D possibly TRBD1 on 6 matching bases. V was clipped by 6 bases and J by 3 bases, with 15 bases between them. CDR1 DFQATT and CDR2 SNEGSKA come from the germline V gene (reference sequence). This CDR3 has 13 residues.

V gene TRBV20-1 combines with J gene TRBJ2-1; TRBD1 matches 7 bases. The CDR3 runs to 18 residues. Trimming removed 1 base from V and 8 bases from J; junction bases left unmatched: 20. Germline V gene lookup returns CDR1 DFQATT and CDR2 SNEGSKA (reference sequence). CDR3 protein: CSARVLGGSDQGGDEQFF. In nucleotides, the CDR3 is TGCAGTGCTAGAGTCCTAGGGGGCTCGGACCAAGGGGGAGATGAGCAGTTCTTC.

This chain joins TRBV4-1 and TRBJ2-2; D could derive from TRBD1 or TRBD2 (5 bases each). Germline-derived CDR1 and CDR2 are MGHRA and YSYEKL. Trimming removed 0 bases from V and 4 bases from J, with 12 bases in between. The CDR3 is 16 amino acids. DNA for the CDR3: TGCGCCAGCAGCCAAGACGGGGCGCCGGGCACCGGGGAGCTGTTTTTT. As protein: CASSQDGAPGTGELFF.

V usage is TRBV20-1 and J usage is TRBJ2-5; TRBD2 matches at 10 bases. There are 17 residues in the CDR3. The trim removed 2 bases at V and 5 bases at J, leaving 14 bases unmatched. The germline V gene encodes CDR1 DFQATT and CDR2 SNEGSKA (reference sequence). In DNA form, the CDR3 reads TGCAGTGCTAGACCCCTAGCGGGAGAGGTATCAGAGGAGACCCAGTACTTC. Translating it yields CSARPLAGEVSEETQYF.

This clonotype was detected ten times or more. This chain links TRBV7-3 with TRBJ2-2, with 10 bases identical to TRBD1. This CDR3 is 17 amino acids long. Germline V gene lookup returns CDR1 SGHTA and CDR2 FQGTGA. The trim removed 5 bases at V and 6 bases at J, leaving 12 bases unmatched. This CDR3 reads CASSLLPGTGVSGELFF. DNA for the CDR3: TGTGCCAGCAGCCTCTTACCCGGGACAGGGGTGTCCGGGGAGCTGTTTTTT. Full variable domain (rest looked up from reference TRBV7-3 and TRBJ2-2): GAGVSQTPSNKVTEKGKYVELRCDPISGHTALYWYRQSLGQGPEFLIYFQGTGAADDSGLPNDRFFAVRPEGSVSTLKIQRTERGDSAVYLCASSLLPGTGVSGELFFGEGSRLTVL.

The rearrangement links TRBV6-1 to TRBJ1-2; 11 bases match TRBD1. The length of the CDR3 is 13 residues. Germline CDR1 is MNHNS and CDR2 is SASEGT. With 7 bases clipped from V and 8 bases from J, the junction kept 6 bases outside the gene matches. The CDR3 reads CASTPRTGGGYTF. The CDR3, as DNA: TGTGCCAGCACCCCGCGGACAGGGGGCGGCTACACCTTC.

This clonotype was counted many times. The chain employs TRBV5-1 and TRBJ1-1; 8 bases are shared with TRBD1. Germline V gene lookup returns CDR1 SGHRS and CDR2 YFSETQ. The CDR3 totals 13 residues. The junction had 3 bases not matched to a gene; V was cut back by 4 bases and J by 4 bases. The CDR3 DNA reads TGCGCCAGCAGCGGACAGGGATTCACTGAAGCTTTCTTT. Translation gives CASSGQGFTEAFF.